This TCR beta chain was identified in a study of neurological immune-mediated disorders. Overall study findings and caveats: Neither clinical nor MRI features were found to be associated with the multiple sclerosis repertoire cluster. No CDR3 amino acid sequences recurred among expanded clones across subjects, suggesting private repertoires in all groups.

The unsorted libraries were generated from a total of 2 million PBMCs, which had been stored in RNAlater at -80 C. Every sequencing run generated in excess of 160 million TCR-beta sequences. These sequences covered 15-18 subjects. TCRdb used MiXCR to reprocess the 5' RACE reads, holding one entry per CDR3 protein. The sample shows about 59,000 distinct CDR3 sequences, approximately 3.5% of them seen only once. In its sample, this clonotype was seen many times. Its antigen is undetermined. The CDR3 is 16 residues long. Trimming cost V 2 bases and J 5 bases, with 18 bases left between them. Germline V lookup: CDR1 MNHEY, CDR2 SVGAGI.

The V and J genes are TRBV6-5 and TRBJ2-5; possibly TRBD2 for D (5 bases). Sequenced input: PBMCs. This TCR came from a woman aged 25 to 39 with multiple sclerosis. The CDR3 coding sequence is TGTGCCAGCAGTTACATAAATTCCGGAGGTGTTGAGACCCAGTACTTC. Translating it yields CASSYINSGGVETQYF.